Listed below are T cell receptor beta chains from one sample, sequenced in a study of cytomegalovirus exposure and HLA in healthy donors. Profiled with immunoSEQ multiplex PCR; TCRdb holds only in-frame clones, not every one. Here the sample spans 60,000 to 80,000 clones, 70% to 90% being singletons. The sequencing sample was made of PBMCs. These receptors came from a young man in good health and CMV-seronegative. The CDR3 runs from the conserved cysteine through the conserved F or W. D genes are given only for firm matches. Not every row has a clone size; where given, it reads once, few, many or a size class.

. | TRBJ1-2 | TRBV13 | . | CASTLSGSGGLNYGYTF | TGTGCCAGCACCCTTTCGGGATCAGGCGGACTTAACTATGGCTACACCTTC
. | TRBJ1-2 | TRBV28 | . | CASSVPGYGYTF | TGTGCCAGCAGCGTCCCCGGCTATGGCTACACCTTC
. | TRBJ2-7 | TRBV7-2 | . | CASSMTGPYEQYF | TGTGCCAGCAGCATGACAGGACCCTACGAGCAGTACTTC
. | TRBJ1-1 | TRBV4-3 | TRBD1 | CASSQDLGMDRDHRGRNTEAFF | TGCGCCAGCAGCCAAGATCTCGGAATGGACCGGGACCACAGGGGGCGAAACACTGAAGCTTTCTTT
. | TRBJ1-4 | TRBV4-1 | . | CASSQTRGEKLFF | TGCGCCAGCAGCCAGACGAGGGGGGAAAAACTGTTTTTT
few | TRBJ2-1 | TRBV5-1 | . | CASSLAQGNNEQFF | TGCGCCAGCAGCTTGGCCCAGGGGAACAATGAGCAGTTCTTC
once | TRBJ2-1 | TRBV5-8 | TRBD1 | CASSSGTGYYNEQFF | TGTGCCAGCAGCTCCGGGACAGGGTACTACAATGAGCAGTTCTTC
once | TRBJ2-2 | TRBV27 | TRBD2 | CASSIIAGNTGELFF | TGTGCCAGCAGTATCATAGCGGGAAACACCGGGGAGCTGTTTTTT
. | TRBJ2-7 | TRBV5-8 | . | CASSLGRTRRGQYF | TGTGCCAGCAGCTTAGGTAGGACCCGCAGGGGGCAGTACTTC
few | TRBJ2-2 | TRBV7-9 | . | CASSLIRIAAWELFF | TGTGCCAGCAGCTTAATCCGAATAGCGGCTTGGGAGCTGTTTTTT
. | TRBJ2-7 | TRBV5-6 | . | CASSSGEYEQYF | TGTGCCAGCAGCTCGGGAGAATACGAGCAGTACTTC
. | TRBJ1-1 | TRBV4-2 | . | CASRKQEPTEAFF | TGTGCCAGCAGAAAACAGGAGCCCACTGAAGCTTTCTTT
many | TRBJ2-1 | TRBV10-3 | TRBD1 | CAISGQGGNEQFF | TGTGCCATCAGCGGACAGGGTGGCAATGAGCAGTTCTTC
. | TRBJ2-7 | TRBV6-6 | . | CASTTELYEQYF | TGTGCCAGCACCACGGAGCTTTACGAGCAGTACTTC
. | TRBJ1-6 | TRBV30 | TRBD1 | CAWEPFRQGPPPYNSPLHF | TGTGCCTGGGAACCATTTCGACAGGGTCCTCCGCCCTATAATTCACCCCTCCACTTT
. | TRBJ1-5 | TRBV30 | . | CAWSVLADQPQHF | TGTGCCTGGAGTGTACTCGCGGATCAGCCCCAGCATTTT
. | TRBJ1-1 | TRBV28 | . | CASSSPTEFGTEAFF | TGTGCCAGCAGTTCCCCGACAGAATTCGGGACTGAAGCTTTCTTT